This passage covers 27 T cell receptor beta chains from one sample sequenced in a study of beta chain features in type 1 diabetes. The whole isolated RNA underwent reverse transcription, so sequencing captured expressed TCRB transcripts. This table comes from immunoSEQ multiplex PCR, and its TCRdb copy is limited to in-frame clones, with some not included. In the table there are about 320,000 clones, 14% of which are singletons. The sequenced sample consisted of central memory CD4+ T cells from blood. These receptors originate from a man under 40 in good health.

This clone was observed a few times. The chain has TRBV2 and TRBJ1-4, with no clear D. In germline, CDR1 is SNHLY, CDR2 FYNNEI. Trimming stripped 7 bases from V and 8 bases from J, with 20 bases between. The CDR3 contains 15 residues. The CDR3 DNA sequence: TGTGCCAGCACCCCAGGAAGGAGGTTCGGAGAAAAACTGTTTTTT. Amino acids: CASTPGRRFGEKLFF. Filled out from reference TRBV2 and TRBJ1-4, the complete variable domain reads EPEVTQTPSHQVTQMGQEVILRCVPISNHLYFYWYRQILGQKVEFLVSFYNNEISEKSEIFDDQFSVERPDGSNFTLKIRSTKLEDSAMYFCASTPGRRFGEKLFFGSGTQLSVL.

This clone was counted only a few times. With a much larger clone just one base away, this may be a read error. The sample has other DNA sequences that encode this CDR3 too. The V and J genes are TRBV7-9 and TRBJ1-5; D gene unclear. Trimming took 1 base from V and 5 from J, leaving 6 bases between them. Germline V gene data show CDR1 as SEHNR and CDR2 as FQNEAQ (reference sequence). The CDR3 runs 13 residues. CDR3 in amino acids: CASSLGRDQPQHF. CDR3 nucleotide sequence: TGTGCCAGCAGCTTAGGGAGGGATCAGCCCCAGCATTTT.

This clone occurred a few times. The chain has TRBV25-1 and TRBJ1-1; D ambiguous. The CDR3 runs to 13 residues. The V gene lost 2 bases and the J gene lost 4 bases, with 8 bases spanning the gap. Germline V gives CDR1 MGHDK, CDR2 SYGVNS. CDR3 amino acids: CASSEVTGTEAFF. CDR3 sequence (DNA): TGTGCCAGCAGTGAAGTAACTGGCACTGAAGCTTTCTTT.

Only a few counts were recorded for this clone. The chain is built from TRBV10-3 and TRBJ1-5, with unresolved D. Germline assignment: CDR1 ENHRY and CDR2 SYGVKD. The CDR3 sequence is 13 residues long. The ends were cut back, 9 bases at V and 3 bases at J, with 12 bases in the middle. DNA for the CDR3: TGTGCCATTGGCGAGGCCACCAATCAGCCCCAGCATTTT. Its protein is CAIGEATNQPQHF.

V is TRBV11-2 and J is TRBJ1-4, with a weak D call TRBD1 (6 bases). This CDR3 is built from 15 residues. The germline V and J ends were trimmed by 6 bases and 0 bases, with 11 bases remaining between them. Germline V gives CDR1 SGHAT, CDR2 FQNNGV. CDR3 nucleotide sequence: TGTGCCAGCAGTGATCCAGGGGCAACTAATGAAAAACTGTTTTTT. It encodes CASSDPGATNEKLFF.

The J gene is TRBJ1-5, the V gene TRBV14, with no clear D. This CDR3 comprises 13 residues. The V end lost 2 bases, the J end lost 1 base, and 3 bases lay between the germline ends. The germline V gene encodes CDR1 SGHDN and CDR2 FVKESK. CDR3 DNA sequence: TGTGCCAGCAGCCAAACAAGCAATCAGCCCCAGCATTTT. Translation gives CASSQTSNQPQHF.

The chain carries TRBV7-2 and TRBJ2-7, with 9 bases identical to TRBD2. The junction had 2 bases not matched to a gene; V was cut back by 0 bases and J by 2 bases. The length of the CDR3 is 15 residues. Germline V gene sequence: CDR1 SGHTA, CDR2 FQGNSA. The CDR3 DNA sequence: TGTGCCAGCAGCTTAGCGGTAGCGGGGGCCTACGAGCAGTACTTC. Its translation: CASSLAVAGAYEQYF.

V is TRBV14 and J is TRBJ1-1; TRBD1 aligns across 7 bases. The CDR3 runs to 15 residues. The germline V gene has CDR1 SGHDN and CDR2 FVKESK. V shed 0 bases, J shed 6 bases, and the junction held 7 bases outside the gene matches. The CDR3 nucleotides read TGTGCCAGCAGCCAAGACCCCAGGGGGAAGGCTGAAGCTTTCTTT. This translates into CASSQDPRGKAEAFF.

The DNA for the CDR3 is TGTGCCAGCAGTGAAGGCAGGGCGCCCATGAACACCTTC. Translation gives CASSEGRAPMNTF. J is TRBJ1-2 and V is TRBV6-5; possibly TRBD1 for D (5 bases). Germline assignment: CDR1 MNHEY and CDR2 SVGAGI. Trimming stripped 5 bases from V and 12 bases from J, with 19 bases between. The CDR3 length is 13 residues.

This clone was seen repeatedly, ten times or more. The chain recombines TRBV2 with TRBJ2-7; tentatively, D is TRBD2 (5 bases). The CDR3 totals 15 residues. With 4 bases removed from V and 0 bases from J, the gap between germline ends came to 13 bases. The V gene's germline CDR1 is SNHLY and CDR2 FYNNEI. The CDR3 loop is CASSAPTRGSYEQYF. As DNA, the CDR3 is TGTGCCAGCAGTGCCCCCACCCGGGGCTCCTACGAGCAGTACTTC.

This CDR3 is CASSLLVGPISSYTF. The CDR3 DNA is TGTGCCAGCAGTTTACTCGTTGGACCAATTTCCAGCTACACCTTC. V and J are TRBV27 and TRBJ1-2; no reliable D call. V was shortened by 2 bases and J by 9 bases, with 19 bases between the two germline ends. The length of the CDR3 is 15 residues. Germline CDR1 MNHEY, CDR2 SMNVEV (reference sequence).

Details on this clone: A much larger clone differs from this one at a single base, so this may be a read error. Other nucleotide sequences from this sample produce the same CDR3. The chain carries TRBV7-8 and TRBJ2-7; 11 bases fit TRBD2. Germline V lookup: CDR1 SGHVS, CDR2 FQNEAQ. This CDR3 is 14 amino acids long. The CDR3 here is CASSTRLAGSEQYV. The CDR3 DNA reads as TGTGCCAGCAGCACAAGACTAGCGGGAAGTGAGCAGTACGTG.

CDR3: CASSSRGRGNNEQFF. DNA of the CDR3: TGTGCCAGCAGCTCCAGGGGGCGGGGGAACAATGAGCAGTTCTTC. This chain joins TRBV7-9 and TRBJ2-1; possibly TRBD1 for D (8 bases). Germline V gene lookup returns CDR1 SEHNR and CDR2 FQNEAQ (reference sequence). Trimming cost V 4 bases and J 5 bases, with 15 bases left between them. CDR3 size: 15 residues.

The chain has TRBV10-3 and TRBJ2-7; TRBD2 aligns across 13 bases. Unmatched junction bases numbered 8, after V lost 4 bases and J lost 5 bases. Germline assignment: CDR1 ENHRY and CDR2 SYGVKD. This CDR3 has 16 residues. This CDR3 is CAISATSGGAPDEQYF. CDR3 in DNA: TGTGCCATCAGTGCCACTAGCGGGGGGGCCCCGGACGAGCAGTACTTC.

The chain combines TRBV21-1 with TRBJ2-7; the table's D call, TRBD2, has no DNA check behind it. TRBV21-1 is described as a pseudogene. The CDR3 has 14 residues. The CDR3 reads CASSHRLVCCEQYV. The CDR3 DNA reads as TGTGCCAGCAGCCATCGACTGGTCTGTTGCGAGCAGTACGTC.

The chain couples TRBV7-3 to TRBJ2-5, with a possible D match to TRBD2 (5 bases). Germline CDR1 is SGHTA and CDR2 is FQGTGA. The CDR3 sequence is 15 residues long. Trimming cost V 1 base and J 2 bases, with 11 bases left between them. Here the CDR3 reads CASSLNGRAQETQYF. The CDR3 DNA is TGTGCCAGCAGCTTAAATGGGCGGGCTCAAGAGACCCAGTACTTC.

A few counts support this clone. This rearrangement joins TRBV5-1 to TRBJ1-6, with unresolved D. Trimming pared 4 bases from V and 7 bases from J, leaving 15 bases between. From germline, CDR1 is SGHRS and CDR2 YFSETQ. CDR3 size: 15 residues. CDR3 in DNA: TGCGCCAGCAGCCCCGAAATCCGAGGAAATTCACCCCTCCACTTT. Residues: CASSPEIRGNSPLHF.

This chain connects TRBV7-2 to TRBJ2-7; 9 nucleotides agree with TRBD2. The J segment lost 0 bases and the V segment lost 5 bases, leaving 5 bases of the junction unmatched. This CDR3 contains 15 residues. Germline V lookup: CDR1 SGHTA, CDR2 FQGNSA. CDR3 sequence reads: CASSPGLAYSYEQYF. The CDR3 DNA follows: TGTGCCAGCAGCCCAGGACTAGCGTACTCCTACGAGCAGTACTTC.

About this clone itself: Other DNA sequences in this sample translate to the same CDR3. The genes are TRBV4-3 and TRBJ2-1; weak D call: TRBD1 (5 bases). Trimming cost V 3 bases and J 6 bases, with 9 bases left between them. The CDR3 has 13 amino acids. CDR1 and CDR2 from the germline V gene are LGHNA and YSLEER. The CDR3 region has the DNA TGCGCCAGCAGCCAGGGGCTCAGCAATGAGCAGTTCTTC. As protein: CASSQGLSNEQFF.

The CDR3 region has the DNA TGTGCCAGCAGCGGGACAGGACAGCCCCAGCATTTT. Translation gives CASSGTGQPQHF. The V and J genes are TRBV5-8 and TRBJ1-5, with 8 bases matching TRBD1. This CDR3 is 12 amino acids long. The trim removed 4 bases at V and 7 bases at J, leaving 1 base unmatched. Germline V gene sequence: CDR1 SGHTS, CDR2 YDEGEE.

This clone was observed many times. Other DNA sequences of this sample code for an identical CDR3. The chain is built from TRBV18 and TRBJ1-1; 7 bases are shared with TRBD1. The V gene's germline CDR1 is KGHSH and CDR2 LQKENI. The CDR3 loop spans 13 amino acids. V lost 2 bases and J lost 3; bases outside the gene matches: 0. The CDR3 here is CASSPGQDTEAFF. Here the CDR3 DNA reads TGTGCCAGCTCACCAGGACAGGACACTGAAGCTTTCTTT. Full variable domain (outside the CDR3, taken from reference TRBV18 and TRBJ1-1): NAGVMQNPRHLVRRRGQEARLRCSPMKGHSHVYWYRQLPEEGLKFMVYLQKENIIDESGMPKERFSAEFPKEGPSILRIQQVVRGDSAAYFCASSPGQDTEAFFGQGTRLTVV.

The rearrangement links TRBV29-1 to TRBJ2-2; 13 bases align to TRBD2. V shed 6 bases, J shed 4 bases, and the junction held 11 bases outside the gene matches. CDR1 is SQVTM, CDR2 ANQGSEA, per germline. This CDR3 region has 17 residues. Here the CDR3 DNA reads TGCAGCGTAGGGACTAGCGGGAACTTAAAAGGCACCGGGGAGCTGTTTTTT. Encoded protein: CSVGTSGNLKGTGELFF.

Here the CDR3 DNA reads TGTGCCAGCAGCCCGGGACAGTATAGCAATCAGCCCCAGCATTTT. Its protein product is CASSPGQYSNQPQHF. The chain is built from TRBV9 and TRBJ1-5; 7 bases fit TRBD1. In germline, CDR1 is SGDLS, CDR2 YYNGEE. This CDR3 has 15 amino acids. V lost 4 bases to trimming and J lost 0 bases; unmatched junction nucleotides: 4.

CDR3 region: CASSIESHNTEAFF. The CDR3 nucleotides read TGTGCCAGTAGTATAGAGAGCCATAACACTGAAGCTTTCTTT. The rearrangement links TRBV19 to TRBJ1-1, with D unresolved. Trimming took off 0 bases at V and 2 bases at J, with 7 bases between the two ends. This CDR3 is 14 amino acids long. Germline CDR1 is LNHDA and CDR2 is SQIVND (reference sequence).

CDR3 DNA sequence: TGTGCCAGCAGCCCACCAGGTTTCTCTGGAAACACCATATATTTT. It yields the protein CASSPPGFSGNTIYF. The V gene is TRBV7-7, the J gene TRBJ1-3, with D hard to call. V was cut by 5 bases and J by 0 bases, with 11 bases left in between. CDR1 and CDR2 from the germline V gene are SSHAT and FNYEAQ (reference sequence). This CDR3 spans 15 amino acids.

This clone was recorded a few times. The rearrangement joins TRBV19 to TRBJ1-5; 7 bases fit TRBD1. CDR1 and CDR2 from the germline V gene are LNHDA and SQIVND (reference sequence). V shed 10 bases and J 4 bases; nucleotides not matched to a gene: 7. There are 13 residues in the CDR3. CDR3 loop: CATNRGANQPQHF. In nucleotides, the CDR3 is TGTGCCACCAACAGGGGTGCAAATCAGCCCCAGCATTTT. The full variable domain, completed using reference TRBV19 and TRBJ1-5, is DGGITQSPKYLFRKEGQNVTLSCEQNLNHDAMYWYRQDPGQGLRLIYYSQIVNDFQKGDIAEGYSVSREKKESFPLTVTSAQKNPTAFYLCATNRGANQPQHFGDGTRLSIL.

This clone turned up a few times. V and J are TRBV18 and TRBJ2-6, with D hard to call. This CDR3 comprises 15 residues. Germline CDR1 KGHSH, CDR2 LQKENI. V shed 5 bases and J shed 2 bases, with 10 bases lying between them. CDR3 amino acids: CASSGQAPGANVLTF. The CDR3 coding sequence is TGTGCCAGCTCAGGTCAGGCACCTGGGGCCAACGTCCTGACTTTC.